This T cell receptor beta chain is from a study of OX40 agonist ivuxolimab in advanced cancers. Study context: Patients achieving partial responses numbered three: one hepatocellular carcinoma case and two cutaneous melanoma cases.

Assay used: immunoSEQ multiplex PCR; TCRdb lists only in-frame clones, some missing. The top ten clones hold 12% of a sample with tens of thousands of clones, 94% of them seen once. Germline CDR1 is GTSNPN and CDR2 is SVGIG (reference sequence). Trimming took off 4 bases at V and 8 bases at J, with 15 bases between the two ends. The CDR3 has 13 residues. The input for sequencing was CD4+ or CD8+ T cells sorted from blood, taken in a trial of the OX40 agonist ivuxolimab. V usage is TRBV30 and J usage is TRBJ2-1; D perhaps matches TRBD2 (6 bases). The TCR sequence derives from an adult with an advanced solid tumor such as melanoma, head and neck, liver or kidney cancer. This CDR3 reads CAWNRDSGDEQFF. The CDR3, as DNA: TGTGCCTGGAATCGGGACTCTGGGGATGAGCAGTTCTTC.